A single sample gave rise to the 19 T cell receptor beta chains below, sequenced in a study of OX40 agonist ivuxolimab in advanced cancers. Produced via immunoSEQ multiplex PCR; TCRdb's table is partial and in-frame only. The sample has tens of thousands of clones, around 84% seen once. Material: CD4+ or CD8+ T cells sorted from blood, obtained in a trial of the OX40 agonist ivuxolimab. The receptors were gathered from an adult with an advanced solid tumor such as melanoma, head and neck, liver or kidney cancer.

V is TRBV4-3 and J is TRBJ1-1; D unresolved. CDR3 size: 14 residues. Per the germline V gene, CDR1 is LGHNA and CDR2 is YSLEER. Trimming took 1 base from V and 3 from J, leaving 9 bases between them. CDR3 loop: CASSQGGPDTEAFF. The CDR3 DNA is TGCGCCAGCAGCCAAGGAGGGCCGGACACTGAAGCTTTCTTT.

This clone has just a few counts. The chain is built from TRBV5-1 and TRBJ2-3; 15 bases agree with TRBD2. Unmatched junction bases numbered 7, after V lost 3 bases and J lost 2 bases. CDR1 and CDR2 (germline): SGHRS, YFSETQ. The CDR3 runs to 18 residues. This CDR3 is CASSSGLAGGRFTDTQYF. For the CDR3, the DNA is TGCGCCAGCAGCTCGGGACTAGCGGGAGGTCGATTCACAGATACGCAGTATTTT. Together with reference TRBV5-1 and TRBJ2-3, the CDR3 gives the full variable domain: KAGVTQTPRYLIKTRGQQVTLSCSPISGHRSVSWYQQTPGQGLQFLFEYFSETQRNKGNFPGRFSGRQFSNSRSEMNVSTLELGDSALYLCASSSGLAGGRFTDTQYFGPGTRLTVL.

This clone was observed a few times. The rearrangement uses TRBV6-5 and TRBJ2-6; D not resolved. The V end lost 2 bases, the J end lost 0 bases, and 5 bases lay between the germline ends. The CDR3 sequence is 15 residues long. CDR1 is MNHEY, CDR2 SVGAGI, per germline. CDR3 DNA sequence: TGTGCCAGCAGTTACGACCCCTCTGGGGCCAACGTCCTGACTTTC. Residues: CASSYDPSGANVLTF.

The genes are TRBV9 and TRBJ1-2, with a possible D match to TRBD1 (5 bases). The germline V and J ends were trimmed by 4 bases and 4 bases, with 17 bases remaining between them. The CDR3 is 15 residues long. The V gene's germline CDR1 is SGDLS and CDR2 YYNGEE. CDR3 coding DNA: TGTGCCAGCAGCCCCCGGGGCCGAGCGAGCTATGGCTACACCTTC. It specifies CASSPRGRASYGYTF. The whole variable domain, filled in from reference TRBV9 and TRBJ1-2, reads DSGVTQTPKHLITATGQRVTLRCSPRSGDLSVYWYQQSLDQGLQFLIQYYNGEERAKGNILERFSAQQFPDLHSELNLSSLELGDSALYFCASSPRGRASYGYTFGSGTRLTVV.

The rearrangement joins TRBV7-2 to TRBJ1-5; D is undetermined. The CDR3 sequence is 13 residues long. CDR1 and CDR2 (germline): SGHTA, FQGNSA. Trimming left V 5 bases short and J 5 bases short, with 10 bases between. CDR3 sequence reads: CASSQDRDQPQHF. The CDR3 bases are TGTGCCAGCAGCCAGGACCGGGATCAGCCCCAGCATTTT.

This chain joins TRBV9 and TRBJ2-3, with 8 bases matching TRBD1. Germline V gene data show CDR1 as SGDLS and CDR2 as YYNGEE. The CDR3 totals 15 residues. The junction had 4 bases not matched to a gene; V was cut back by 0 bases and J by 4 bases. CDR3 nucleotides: TGTGCCAGCAGCGTAGCTGCGACAGGGGCAGATACGCAGTATTTT. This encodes CASSVAATGADTQYF.

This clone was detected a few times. CDR3 nucleotides: TGTGCCTGGAGTATCCGCCCCGACACTGAAGCTTTCTTT. This translates into CAWSIRPDTEAFF. The chain is built from TRBV30 and TRBJ1-1; D is unresolved. V dropped 2 bases and J dropped 3 bases, with 10 bases sitting between them. The CDR3 consists of 13 residues. Germline CDR1 GTSNPN, CDR2 SVGIG (reference sequence).

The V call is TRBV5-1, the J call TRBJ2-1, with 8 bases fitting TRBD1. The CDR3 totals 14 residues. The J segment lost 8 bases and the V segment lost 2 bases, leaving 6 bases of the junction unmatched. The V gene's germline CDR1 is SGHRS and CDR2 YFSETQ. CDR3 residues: CASSFAGGTDEQFF. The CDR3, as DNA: TGCGCCAGCAGCTTTGCAGGGGGCACGGATGAGCAGTTCTTC.

The CDR3 region is CASSQEVGTQYF. In DNA form, the CDR3 reads TGCGCCAGCAGCCAAGAGGTTGGGACCCAGTACTTC. J is TRBJ2-5 and V is TRBV4-1, with D unresolved. The CDR3 totals 12 residues. Germline lookup yields CDR1 MGHRA and CDR2 YSYEKL. V dropped 0 bases and J dropped 7 bases, with 6 bases sitting between them.

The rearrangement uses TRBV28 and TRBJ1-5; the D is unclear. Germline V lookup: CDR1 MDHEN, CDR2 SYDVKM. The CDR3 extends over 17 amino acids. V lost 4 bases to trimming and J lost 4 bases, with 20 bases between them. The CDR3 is CASSSRVGSAINQPQHF. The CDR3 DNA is TGTGCCAGCAGTTCTAGGGTAGGATCGGCAATAAATCAGCCCCAGCATTTT.

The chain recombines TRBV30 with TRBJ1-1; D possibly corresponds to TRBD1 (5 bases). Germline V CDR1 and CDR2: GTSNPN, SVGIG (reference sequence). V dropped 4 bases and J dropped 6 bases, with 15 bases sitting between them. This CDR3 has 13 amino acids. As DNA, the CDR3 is TGTGCCTGGATCAAGTGGGACTCTTCTGAAGCTTTCTTT. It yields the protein CAWIKWDSSEAFF.

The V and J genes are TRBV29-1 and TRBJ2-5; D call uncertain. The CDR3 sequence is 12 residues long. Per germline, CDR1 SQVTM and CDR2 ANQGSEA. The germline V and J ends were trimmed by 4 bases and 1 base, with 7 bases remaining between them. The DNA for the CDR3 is TGCAGCGTTGCCGCCGTCCAAGAGACCCAGTACTTC. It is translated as CSVAAVQETQYF.

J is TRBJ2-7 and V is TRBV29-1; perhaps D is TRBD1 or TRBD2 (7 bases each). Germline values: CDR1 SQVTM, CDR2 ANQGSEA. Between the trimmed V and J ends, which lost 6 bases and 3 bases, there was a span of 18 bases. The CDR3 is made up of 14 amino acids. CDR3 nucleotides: TGCAGCGTAGTGACTAGCAGGGGGTACTACGAGCAGTACTTC. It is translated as CSVVTSRGYYEQYF.

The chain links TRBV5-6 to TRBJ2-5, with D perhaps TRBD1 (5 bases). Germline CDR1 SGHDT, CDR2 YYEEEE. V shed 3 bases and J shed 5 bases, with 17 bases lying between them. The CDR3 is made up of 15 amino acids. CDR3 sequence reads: CASSYLAGFLETQYF. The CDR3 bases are TGTGCCAGCAGCTATTTGGCAGGGTTCTTGGAGACCCAGTACTTC.

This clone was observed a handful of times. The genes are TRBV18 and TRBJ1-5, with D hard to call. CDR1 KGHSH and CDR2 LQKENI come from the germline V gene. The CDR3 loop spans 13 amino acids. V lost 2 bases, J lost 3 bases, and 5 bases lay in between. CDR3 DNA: TGTGCCAGCTCACCAAGGGACAATCAGCCCCAGCATTTT. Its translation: CASSPRDNQPQHF.

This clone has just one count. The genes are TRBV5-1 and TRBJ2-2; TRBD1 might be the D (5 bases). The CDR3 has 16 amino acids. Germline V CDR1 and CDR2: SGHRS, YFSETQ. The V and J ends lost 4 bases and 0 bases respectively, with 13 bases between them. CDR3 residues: CASSTWGRSNTGELFF. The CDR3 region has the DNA TGCGCCAGCAGCACTTGGGGCCGATCGAACACCGGGGAGCTGTTTTTT.

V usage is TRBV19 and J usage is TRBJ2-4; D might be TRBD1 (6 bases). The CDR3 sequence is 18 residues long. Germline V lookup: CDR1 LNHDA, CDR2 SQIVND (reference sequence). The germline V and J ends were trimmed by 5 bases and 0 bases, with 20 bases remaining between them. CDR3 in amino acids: CASSLGLTGLGAKNIQYF. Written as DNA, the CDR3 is TGTGCCAGTAGTCTCGGGTTAACAGGGCTTGGAGCCAAAAACATTCAGTACTTC.

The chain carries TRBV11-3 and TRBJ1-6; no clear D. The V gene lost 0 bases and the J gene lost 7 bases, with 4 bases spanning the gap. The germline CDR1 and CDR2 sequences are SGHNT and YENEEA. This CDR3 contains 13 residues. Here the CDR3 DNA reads TGTGCCAGCAGCTTAGAAGCGAATTCACCCCTCCACTTT. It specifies CASSLEANSPLHF.

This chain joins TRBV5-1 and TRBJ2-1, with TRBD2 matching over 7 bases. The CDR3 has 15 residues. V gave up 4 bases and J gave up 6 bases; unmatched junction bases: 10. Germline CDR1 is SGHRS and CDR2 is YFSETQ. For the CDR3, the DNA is TGCGCCAGCAGCCCTCTCTCGCGGGGGAGCAATGAGCAGTTCTTC. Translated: CASSPLSRGSNEQFF.